This T cell receptor (beta chain) was observed in a study of CD8 T cells in ankylosing spondylitis (TCRdb year 2017). Regarding the complete study: The study set out to find disease-linked TCR variants by profiling T cell receptor beta repertoires in ankylosing spondylitis patients and healthy donors. The full study cohort comprised roughly 24 ankylosing spondylitis patients and roughly 100 healthy donors. Peripheral blood samples were taken, and synovial fluid was additionally collected from ankylosing spondylitis patients.

Study-level results and caveats: A TCR beta motif made up of several highly homologous amino acid variants appeared to be characteristic of blood from ankylosing spondylitis patients. Significant enrichment of the disease-linked clones was reported in matched synovial fluid samples from ankylosing spondylitis patients. The disease-linked clones showed a CD8+ phenotype and occurred at relatively low frequencies in peripheral blood. Some of the motif variants had been reported before in the synovial fluid and blood of reactive arthritis patients, a finding that suggests common disease-initiation mechanisms.

Sequenced on an Illumina HiSeq 2500. TCR beta libraries were prepared by quantitative 5'-RACE with molecular barcodes. The paper's data handling went like this. To identify disease-linked TCR variants, a new computational method was used, one built on a probabilistic model of VDJ rearrangement. TCRdb trimmed the raw reads at Q25, called clones with MiXCR and kept productive beta chains. Every CDR3 protein is listed once, alongside the most common genes and DNA of its rows. These V and J calls originate from TCRdb's pipeline instead of the authors' own analysis. Here the sample has around 490,000 distinct CDR3 sequences; approximately 5.3% occur a single time. The ten top clones hold 3% to 4% of the sample. The germline ends are 10 bases apart after V is trimmed by 2 bases and J by 9 bases. The CDR3 sequence holds 12 residues, the cysteine and phenylalanine included. Only CDR3 DNA is held: 36 bases, read in frame from base 1.

This clonotype has at least ten counts. Its antigen target is currently unknown. No quality values exist for individual bases; no much larger clone is one base distant. The sequence derives from a male donor with ankylosing spondylitis. The rearranged chain carries TRBV12-3 or TRBV12-4 and TRBJ1-1; the D region possibly corresponds to TRBD1 (5 bases align). Sequencing was carried out using blood, either unsorted or a sorted T cell fraction (not recorded which). Here is the DNA: TGTGCCAGCAGTTTATCGGGACCTAAAGCTTTCTTT. This yields the protein CASSLSGPKAFF.